The clone carrying this T cell receptor beta chain is a singleton in its sample. Germline V gives CDR1 SGHTA, CDR2 FQGNSA. CDR3 length equals 15 residues. V was cut by 5 bases and J by 6 bases, with 17 bases left in between. Preparation of the TCRbeta library involved a method that used unique molecular identifiers. TCRdb independently ran MiXCR on the PCR reads; one entry per CDR3 protein. Altogether some 640,000 distinct CDR3 sequences are present, around 17% being singletons, with the ten largest covering approximately 1%. This entry is derived from a study of T-cell reconstitution after alpha-beta-depleted transplantation in children.

This rearrangement joins TRBV7-2 to TRBJ2-1; D uncertain. The TCR sequence derives from a human donor who donated a stem cell graft to a child with acute myeloid leukemia. The sample consisted of PBMCs from the stem cell graft donor, taken from the stem cell graft. CDR3 amino acids: CASSPQMTRSNEQFF. Written as DNA, the CDR3 is TGTGCCAGCAGCCCTCAAATGACACGGAGCAATGAGCAGTTCTTC.